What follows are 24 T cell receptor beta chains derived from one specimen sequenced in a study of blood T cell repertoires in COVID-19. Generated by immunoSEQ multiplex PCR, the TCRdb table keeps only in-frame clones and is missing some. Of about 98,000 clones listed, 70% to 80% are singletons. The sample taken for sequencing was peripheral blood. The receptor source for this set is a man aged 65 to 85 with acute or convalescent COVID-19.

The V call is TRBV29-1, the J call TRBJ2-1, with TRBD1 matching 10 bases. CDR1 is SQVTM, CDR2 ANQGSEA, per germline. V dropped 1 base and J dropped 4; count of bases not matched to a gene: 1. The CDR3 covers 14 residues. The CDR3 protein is CSVEADRGYNEQFF. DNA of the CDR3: TGCAGCGTTGAAGCGGACAGGGGGTACAATGAGCAGTTCTTC.

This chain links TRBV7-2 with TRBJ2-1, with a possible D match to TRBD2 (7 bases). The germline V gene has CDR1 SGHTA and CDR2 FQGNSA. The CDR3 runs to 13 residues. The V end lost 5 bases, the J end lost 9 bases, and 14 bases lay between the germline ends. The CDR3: CASSRTGRGEQFF. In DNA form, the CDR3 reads TGTGCCAGCAGCCGTACAGGGAGGGGTGAGCAGTTCTTC.

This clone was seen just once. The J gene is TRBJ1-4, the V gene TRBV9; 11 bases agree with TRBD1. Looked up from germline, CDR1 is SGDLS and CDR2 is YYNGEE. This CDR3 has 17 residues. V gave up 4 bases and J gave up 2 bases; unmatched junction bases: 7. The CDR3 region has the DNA TGTGCCAGCAGCCCCGGGGACAGGGGGTCCACTAATGAAAAACTGTTTTTT. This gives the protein CASSPGDRGSTNEKLFF.

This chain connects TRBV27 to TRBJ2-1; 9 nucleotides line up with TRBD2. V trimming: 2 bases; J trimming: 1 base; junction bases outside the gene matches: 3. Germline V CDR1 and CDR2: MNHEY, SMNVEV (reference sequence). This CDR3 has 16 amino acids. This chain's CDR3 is CASSLTSGRSYNEQFF. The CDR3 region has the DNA TGTGCCAGCAGTTTAACTAGCGGGCGTTCCTACAATGAGCAGTTCTTC.

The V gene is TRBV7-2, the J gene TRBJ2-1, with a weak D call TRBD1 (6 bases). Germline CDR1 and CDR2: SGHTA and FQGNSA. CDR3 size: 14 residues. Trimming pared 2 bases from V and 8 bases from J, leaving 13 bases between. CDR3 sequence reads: CASSLNRAGDEQFF. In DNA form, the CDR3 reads TGTGCCAGCAGCTTAAACAGGGCGGGCGATGAGCAGTTCTTC.

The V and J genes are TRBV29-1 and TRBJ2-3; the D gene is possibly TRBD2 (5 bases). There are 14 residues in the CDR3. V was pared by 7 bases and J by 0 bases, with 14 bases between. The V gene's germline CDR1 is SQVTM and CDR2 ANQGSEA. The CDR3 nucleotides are TGCAGCGCACGGACTGGGTCTAGCACAGATACGCAGTATTTT. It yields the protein CSARTGSSTDTQYF.

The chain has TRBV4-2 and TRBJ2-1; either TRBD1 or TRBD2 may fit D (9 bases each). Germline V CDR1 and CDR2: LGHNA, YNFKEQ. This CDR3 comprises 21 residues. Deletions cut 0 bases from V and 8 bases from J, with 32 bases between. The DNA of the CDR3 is TGTGCCAGCAGCCAAGAACAGGTTGGGGACAGGGCGATTAGCGGGAGCGATGAGCAGTTCTTC. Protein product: CASSQEQVGDRAISGSDEQFF.

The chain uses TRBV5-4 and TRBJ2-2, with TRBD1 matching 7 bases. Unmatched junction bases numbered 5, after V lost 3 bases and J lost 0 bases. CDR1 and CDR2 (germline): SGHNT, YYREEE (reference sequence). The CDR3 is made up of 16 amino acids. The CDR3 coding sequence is TGTGCCAGCAGCTCGACAGGGTGGGCGAACACCGGGGAGCTGTTTTTT. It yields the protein CASSSTGWANTGELFF.

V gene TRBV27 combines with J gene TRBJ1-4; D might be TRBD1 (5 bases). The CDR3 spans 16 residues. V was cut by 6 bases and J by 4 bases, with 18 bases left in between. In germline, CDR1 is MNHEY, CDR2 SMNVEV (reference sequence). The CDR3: CASSPAGGANNEKLFF. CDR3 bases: TGTGCCAGCAGCCCGGCGGGGGGAGCCAATAATGAAAAACTGTTTTTT.

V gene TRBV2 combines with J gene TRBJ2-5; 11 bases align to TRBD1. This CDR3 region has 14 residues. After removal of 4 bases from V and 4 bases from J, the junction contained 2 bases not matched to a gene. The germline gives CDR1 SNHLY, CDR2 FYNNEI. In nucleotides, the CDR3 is TGTGCCAGCAGTGGGGGACAGGGGGTAGAGACCCAGTACTTC. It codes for CASSGGQGVETQYF.

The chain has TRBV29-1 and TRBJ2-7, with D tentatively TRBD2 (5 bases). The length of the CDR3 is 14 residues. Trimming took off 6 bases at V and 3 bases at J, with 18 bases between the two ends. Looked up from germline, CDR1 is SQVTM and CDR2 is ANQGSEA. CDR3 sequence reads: CSVGFPEVIYEQYF. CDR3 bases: TGCAGCGTAGGATTCCCGGAGGTGATCTACGAGCAGTACTTC.

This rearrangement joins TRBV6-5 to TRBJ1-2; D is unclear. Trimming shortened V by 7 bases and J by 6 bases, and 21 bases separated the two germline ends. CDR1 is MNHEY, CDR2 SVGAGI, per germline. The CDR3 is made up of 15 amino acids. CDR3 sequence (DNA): TGTGCCAGCACCAAGGGAGGGCTTACCCTTCATGGCTACACCTTC. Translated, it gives CASTKGGLTLHGYTF.

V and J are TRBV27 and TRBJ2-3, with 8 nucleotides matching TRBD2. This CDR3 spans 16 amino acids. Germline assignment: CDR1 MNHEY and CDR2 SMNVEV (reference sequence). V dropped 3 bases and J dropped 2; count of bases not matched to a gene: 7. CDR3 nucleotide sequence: TGTGCCAGCAGTTTTGCGAGACTAGCGCACACAGATACGCAGTATTTT. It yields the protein CASSFARLAHTDTQYF.

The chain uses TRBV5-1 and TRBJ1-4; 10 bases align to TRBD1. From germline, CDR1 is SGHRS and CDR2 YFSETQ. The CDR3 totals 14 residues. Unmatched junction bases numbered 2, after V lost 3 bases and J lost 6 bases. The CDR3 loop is CASSSGTGDEKLFF. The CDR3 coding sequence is TGCGCCAGCAGCTCCGGGACAGGGGATGAAAAACTGTTTTTT.

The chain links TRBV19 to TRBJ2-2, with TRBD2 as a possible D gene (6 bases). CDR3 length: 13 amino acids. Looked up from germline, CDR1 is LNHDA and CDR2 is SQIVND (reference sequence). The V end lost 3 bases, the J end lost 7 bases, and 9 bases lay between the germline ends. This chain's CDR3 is CASSMVGGGELFF. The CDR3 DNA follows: TGTGCCAGTAGTATGGTGGGAGGCGGGGAGCTGTTTTTT.

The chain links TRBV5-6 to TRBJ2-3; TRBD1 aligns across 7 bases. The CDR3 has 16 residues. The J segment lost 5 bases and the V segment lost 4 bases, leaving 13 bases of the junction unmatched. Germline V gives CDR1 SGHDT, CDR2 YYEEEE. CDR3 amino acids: CASSLFDRESQDTQYF. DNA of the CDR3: TGTGCCAGCAGCCTGTTTGACAGGGAGTCACAAGATACGCAGTATTTT.

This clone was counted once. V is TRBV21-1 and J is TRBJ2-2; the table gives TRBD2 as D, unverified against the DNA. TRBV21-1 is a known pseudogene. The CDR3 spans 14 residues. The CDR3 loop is CASSPFAGTGELFF. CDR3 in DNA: TGTGCCAGCAGCCCCTTCGCGGGAACCGGGGAGCTGTTTTTT.

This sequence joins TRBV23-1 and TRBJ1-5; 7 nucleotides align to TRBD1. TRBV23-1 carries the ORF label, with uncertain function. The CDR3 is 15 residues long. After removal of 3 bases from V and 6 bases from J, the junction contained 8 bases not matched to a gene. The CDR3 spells CASSHLRGRVQPQHF. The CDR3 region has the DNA TGCGCCAGCAGTCACCTCAGGGGGAGAGTTCAGCCCCAGCATTTT.

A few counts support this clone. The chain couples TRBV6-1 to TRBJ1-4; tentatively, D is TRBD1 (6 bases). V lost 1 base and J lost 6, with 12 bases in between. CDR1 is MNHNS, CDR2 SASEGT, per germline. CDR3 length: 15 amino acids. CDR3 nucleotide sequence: TGTGCCAGCAGTGAAGTTAGGGGGATTGATGAAAAACTGTTTTTT. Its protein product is CASSEVRGIDEKLFF.

The CDR3 loop is CASSHWTGRNQPQHF. The CDR3 DNA reads TGTGCCAGCAGCCATTGGACAGGGAGGAATCAGCCCCAGCATTTT. The chain carries TRBV4-2 and TRBJ1-5; TRBD1 matches at 8 bases. Germline CDR1 is LGHNA and CDR2 is YNFKEQ. The CDR3 contains 15 residues. After removal of 3 bases from V and 4 bases from J, the junction contained 5 bases not matched to a gene.

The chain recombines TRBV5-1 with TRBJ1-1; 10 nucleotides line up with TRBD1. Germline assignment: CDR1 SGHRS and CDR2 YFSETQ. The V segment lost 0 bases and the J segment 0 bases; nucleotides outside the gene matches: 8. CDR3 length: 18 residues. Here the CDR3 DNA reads TGCGCCAGCAGCTTGGTGGACAGGGGGGCACTCATGAACACTGAAGCTTTCTTT. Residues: CASSLVDRGALMNTEAFF.

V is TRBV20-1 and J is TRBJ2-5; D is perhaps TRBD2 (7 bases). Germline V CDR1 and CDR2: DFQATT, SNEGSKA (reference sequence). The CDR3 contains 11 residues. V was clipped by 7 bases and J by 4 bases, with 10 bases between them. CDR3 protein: CSVRGLETQYF. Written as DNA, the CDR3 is TGCAGTGTGCGGGGGCTAGAGACCCAGTACTTC.

Written as DNA, the CDR3 is TGTGCCTGGAGTGTCGGGGGGGGTTCTGACGAGCAGTACTTC. Translating gives CAWSVGGGSDEQYF. The chain combines TRBV30 with TRBJ2-7; 8 bases map to TRBD2. CDR3 length: 14 amino acids. Germline CDR1 and CDR2: GTSNPN and SVGIG (reference sequence). J was trimmed by 5 bases and V by 0 bases; bases with no gene match: 6.

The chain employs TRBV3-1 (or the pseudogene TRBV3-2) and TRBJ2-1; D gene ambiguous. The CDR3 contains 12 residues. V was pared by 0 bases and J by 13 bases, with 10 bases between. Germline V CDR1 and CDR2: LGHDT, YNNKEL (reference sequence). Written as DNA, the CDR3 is TGTGCCAGCAGCCAAGATAATGTTTCCCAGTTCTTC. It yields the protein CASSQDNVSQFF.